The next 9 T cell receptor beta chains were all read from a single sample in a study of shared clonotypes between healthy human individuals. Measured with immunoSEQ multiplex PCR; TCRdb has only the in-frame clones, and not every one. The table lists around 2.5 million clones, over 85% of them singletons, with more than 0.35% in the top ten. The sequenced material came from naive CD4+ T cells from PBMCs. Subset meaning: CD45RA+ positively selected. The receptors originated from a man aged 18 to 30 in good health. Some clones in this sample may be carry-over from other donors' samples.

This chain links TRBV5-4 with TRBJ2-1, with D perhaps TRBD2 (5 bases). Per the germline V gene, CDR1 is SGHNT and CDR2 is YYREEE (reference sequence). Trimming cost V 4 bases and J 0 bases, with 11 bases left between them. CDR3 length: 15 residues. The CDR3 here is CASSGDYPSYNEQFF. CDR3 nucleotides: TGTGCCAGCAGCGGTGACTACCCCTCCTACAATGAGCAGTTCTTC.

The DNA for the CDR3 is TGTGCCAGCAGCGTAGTCGGAGGAAACAATGAGCAGTTCTTC. It specifies CASSVVGGNNEQFF. The rearrangement links TRBV9 to TRBJ2-1; tentative D call: TRBD2 (5 bases). V dropped 0 bases and J dropped 5 bases, with 9 bases sitting between them. Germline values: CDR1 SGDLS, CDR2 YYNGEE. This CDR3 spans 14 amino acids.

Regarding this clone: The same CDR3 also results from other DNA sequences found in this sample. The rearrangement joins TRBV5-1 to TRBJ2-1, with TRBD2 as a possible D gene (5 bases). This CDR3 is 15 amino acids long. With 2 bases removed from V and 0 bases from J, the gap between germline ends came to 9 bases. Germline V gene data show CDR1 as SGHRS and CDR2 as YFSETQ. The CDR3 DNA sequence: TGCGCCAGCAGCTTAGGAGGTACCTCCTACAATGAGCAGTTCTTC. This gives the protein CASSLGGTSYNEQFF. Supplemented by reference TRBV5-1 and TRBJ2-1, the full variable domain reads KAGVTQTPRYLIKTRGQQVTLSCSPISGHRSVSWYQQTPGQGLQFLFEYFSETQRNKGNFPGRFSGRQFSNSRSEMNVSTLELGDSALYLCASSLGGTSYNEQFFGPGTRLTVL.

This clone was picked up one time. The rearrangement links TRBV5-6 to TRBJ1-6; 8 positions match TRBD1. The trim removed 3 bases at V and 7 bases at J, leaving 6 bases unmatched. Germline-derived CDR1 and CDR2 are SGHDT and YYEEEE. CDR3 length equals 15 residues. The CDR3 loop is CASSSGTGLNSPLHF. CDR3 bases: TGTGCCAGCAGCTCGGGGACAGGATTGAATTCACCCCTCCACTTT.

Worth noting for this clone: A read error may produce the germline difference seen at one junction end. The chain combines TRBV28 with TRBJ2-7, with 8 bases that match TRBD2. The CDR3 loop spans 13 amino acids. From germline, CDR1 is MDHEN and CDR2 SYDVKM. CDR3 in amino acids: CASSPWVSSGLDF. Written as DNA, the CDR3 is TGTGCCAGCAGTCCCTGGGTTTCTAGCGGGTTAGACTTC.

The chain recombines TRBV6-1 with TRBJ2-2; D is unresolved. Germline CDR1 reads MNHNS; CDR2 reads SASEGT. The length of the CDR3 is 19 residues. Trimming removed 0 bases from V and 0 bases from J, with 17 bases in between. Here the CDR3 DNA reads TGTGCCAGCAGTGAAGCGTTTGGAGTTGCTTACGCGAACACCGGGGAGCTGTTTTTT. Encoded protein: CASSEAFGVAYANTGELFF.

V usage is TRBV6-1 and J usage is TRBJ2-1; 9 nucleotides agree with TRBD2. Germline CDR1 is MNHNS and CDR2 is SASEGT. V was pared by 2 bases and J by 3 bases, with 2 bases of the junction left unmatched. CDR3 length: 15 amino acids. This CDR3 reads CASSEFSGSYNEQFF. The DNA of the CDR3 is TGTGCCAGCAGTGAATTTAGCGGGAGCTACAATGAGCAGTTCTTC.

The J gene is TRBJ2-7, the V gene TRBV18, with unresolved D. Germline CDR1 reads KGHSH; CDR2 reads LQKENI. V was shortened by 2 bases and J by 3 bases, with 8 bases between the two germline ends. The CDR3 loop spans 13 amino acids. In DNA, the CDR3 is TGTGCCAGCTCACCAGGACGAAACTACGAGCAGTACTTC. Its protein is CASSPGRNYEQYF.

Of note for this clone: Other nucleotide sequences from this sample produce the same CDR3. This rearrangement joins TRBV6-5 to TRBJ2-1; the D gene is possibly TRBD2 (6 bases). V was clipped by 0 bases and J by 0 bases, with 9 bases between them. The germline V gene encodes CDR1 MNHEY and CDR2 SVGAGI. The CDR3 loop spans 16 amino acids. The CDR3, as DNA: TGTGCCAGCAGTTACTCGCTAGCGACCTCCTACAATGAGCAGTTCTTC. This gives the protein CASSYSLATSYNEQFF.